This is a list of T cell receptor beta chains from one sample in a study of blood T cell repertoires in COVID-19. Sequencing used immunoSEQ multiplex PCR; TCRdb keeps in-frame clones, though not all of them. The table records 150,000 to 200,000 clones, more than 75% of them present only once. Sequencing was done on a sample of peripheral blood. The receptor set was obtained from a human donor in a cohort sampled during active COVID-19. Both conserved end residues are part of each CDR3. A D gene is named only where the DNA matches it firmly. Clone size is stated in some rows and not others, as once, few, many or a class when expanded.

j_call clone_size v_call d_call cdr3_aa cdr3_nt
TRBJ1-2 many TRBV3-1/TRBV3-2 TRBD1 CASSLGTGDGYTF TGTGCCAGCAGCCTGGGGACAGGGGATGGCTACACCTTC
TRBJ1-4 . TRBV30 TRBD1 CAWSPYVAGGNEKLFF TGTGCCTGGAGCCCGTACGTGGCAGGGGGAAATGAAAAACTGTTTTTT
TRBJ2-3 . TRBV14 TRBD2 CASSHGLAGVDTQYF TGTGCCAGCAGCCATGGACTAGCGGGAGTGGATACGCAGTATTTT
TRBJ1-1 . TRBV10-3 . CAIRVTGSTEAFF TGTGCCATCAGGGTAACAGGGAGCACTGAAGCTTTCTTT
TRBJ2-1 . TRBV6-4 TRBD2 CASSERAGSQRAYNEQFF TGTGCCAGCAGTGAGCGAGCGGGGTCTCAACGGGCCTACAATGAGCAGTTCTTC
TRBJ1-5 once TRBV6-2/TRBV6-3 TRBD1 CASSDRVGQPQHF TGTGCCAGCAGTGACAGGGTTGGTCAGCCCCAGCATTTT
TRBJ2-3 . TRBV4-3 TRBD2 CASSRASGNTDTQYF TGCGCCAGCAGCCGGGCTAGCGGGAACACAGATACGCAGTATTTT
TRBJ1-3 once TRBV14 . CASSHPTLSSGNTIYF TGTGCCAGCAGCCACCCGACACTTTCCTCTGGAAACACCATATATTTT
TRBJ2-1 . TRBV2 . CASATISYNEQFF TGTGCCAGCGCAACTATATCCTACAATGAGCAGTTCTTC
TRBJ1-2 . TRBV28 TRBD1 CASRTADRVLGYTF TGTGCCAGCAGGACGGCAGACAGGGTACTTGGCTACACCTTC
TRBJ2-7 . TRBV29-1 . CSAQITGHEQYF TGCAGCGCCCAAATAACAGGGCACGAGCAGTACTTC
TRBJ2-3 . TRBV5-6 TRBD2 CASSRGGSTDTQYF TGTGCCAGCAGCCGGGGGGGTAGCACAGATACGCAGTATTTT
TRBJ2-7 . TRBV3-1/TRBV3-2 TRBD1 CASSLPTGISYEQYF TGTGCCAGCAGCCTACCGACAGGGATCTCTTACGAGCAGTACTTC
TRBJ2-3 . TRBV4-3 . CASSQSSLGGDTQYF TGCGCCAGCAGCCAATCTAGCCTCGGTGGAGATACGCAGTATTTT
TRBJ1-2 . TRBV6-5 . CASSLHVNYGYTF TGTGCCAGCAGTTTACACGTTAACTATGGCTACACCTTC
TRBJ2-7 . TRBV7-9 TRBD1 CASSRDRGIYEQYF TGTGCCAGCAGCCGGGACAGGGGTATTTACGAGCAGTACTTC
TRBJ1-1 many TRBV5-1 . CASSGEILPAFF TGCGCCAGCAGCGGGGAGATACTTCCGGCTTTCTTT
TRBJ2-1 . TRBV15 TRBD2 CATSGGAYNEQFF TGTGCCACCAGTGGGGGGGCCTACAATGAGCAGTTCTTC
TRBJ2-1 . TRBV5-4 TRBD2 CASSILAGDEQFF TGTGCCAGCAGCATCTTAGCGGGAGATGAGCAGTTCTTC